The 17 T cell receptor beta chains in this list originate from one sample, sequenced in a study of control samples from healthy donors and cancer patients. TCRdb's table, derived via immunoSEQ multiplex PCR, lists solely in-frame clones and lacks some. Of roughly 40,000 clones listed, around nine tenths are singletons. The sample consisted of blood. The receptors shown here come from a woman between 50 and 59 years old in good health.

V gene TRBV28 combines with J gene TRBJ1-4, with D possibly being TRBD1 (5 bases). The V gene lost 4 bases and the J gene lost 6 bases, with 18 bases spanning the gap. Per germline, CDR1 MDHEN and CDR2 SYDVKM. The CDR3 loop spans 16 amino acids. The CDR3 reads CASSSSRGGTDEKLFF. The CDR3 coding sequence is TGTGCCAGCAGTTCTTCTAGGGGAGGGACGGATGAAAAACTGTTTTTT.

This chain uses TRBV4-1 with TRBJ1-2, with no clear D. Germline CDR1 and CDR2: MGHRA and YSYEKL. The V end was cut by 0 bases, the J end by 2 bases, with 7 bases between. The CDR3 runs 14 residues. CDR3 region: CASSQEGNNYGYTF. The CDR3 DNA sequence: TGCGCCAGCAGCCAAGAAGGGAACAACTATGGCTACACCTTC.

The chain employs TRBV28 and TRBJ1-3; 7 positions agree with TRBD1. Germline lookup yields CDR1 MDHEN and CDR2 SYDVKM. CDR3 length: 15 amino acids. V lost 7 bases and J lost 0; bases outside the gene matches: 6. The CDR3 DNA is TGTGCCAGCACCCCCGGGACAGTCTCTGGAAACACCATATATTTT. Translated: CASTPGTVSGNTIYF.

This chain connects TRBV5-4 to TRBJ2-2, with 8 bases lining up with TRBD2. Germline V lookup: CDR1 SGHNT, CDR2 YYREEE (reference sequence). The CDR3 has 15 residues. V dropped 2 bases and J dropped 0; count of bases not matched to a gene: 0. The CDR3 DNA follows: TGTGCCAGCAGCTTAGCGGGGGCGAACACCGGGGAGCTGTTTTTT. This gives the protein CASSLAGANTGELFF. Complete variable domain (other parts from reference TRBV5-4 and TRBJ2-2): ETGVTQSPTHLIKTRGQQVTLRCSSQSGHNTVSWYQQALGQGPQFIFQYYREEENGRGNFPPRFSGLQFPNYSSELNVNALELDDSALYLCASSLAGANTGELFFGEGSRLTVL.

This rearrangement joins TRBV5-1 to TRBJ1-2; 11 positions agree with TRBD1. The CDR3 has 14 amino acids. V lost 3 bases to trimming and J lost 5 bases; unmatched junction nucleotides: 3. Germline loops: CDR1 SGHRS, CDR2 YFSETQ. CDR3 sequence (DNA): TGCGCCAGCAGCTCGGGACAGGGGGGTTATGGCTACACCTTC. Translating gives CASSSGQGGYGYTF.

The genes are TRBV19 and TRBJ2-6, with D perhaps matching TRBD1 (6 bases). The CDR3 sequence is 15 residues long. Germline V CDR1 and CDR2: LNHDA, SQIVND (reference sequence). V was shortened by 4 bases and J by 0 bases, with 7 bases between the two germline ends. Written as DNA, the CDR3 is TGTGCCAGTAGTAGAGGGGGCTCTGGGGCCAACGTCCTGACTTTC. Translated, it gives CASSRGGSGANVLTF.

The chain links TRBV18 to TRBJ1-5; no firm D call. Trimming left V 5 bases short and J 5 bases short, with 7 bases between. The CDR3 is made up of 12 amino acids. CDR1 and CDR2 (germline): KGHSH, LQKENI. The CDR3 DNA reads TGTGCCAGCTCATTAAATGATCAGCCCCAGCATTTT. It encodes CASSLNDQPQHF.

The chain uses TRBV2 and TRBJ2-1; possible D gene TRBD2, 5 bases. V lost 7 bases and J lost 7, with 11 bases in between. Germline V lookup: CDR1 SNHLY, CDR2 FYNNEI. The CDR3 sequence is 12 residues long. CDR3 DNA sequence: TGTGCCAGCACGTCTGGGAGTAATGAGCAGTTCTTC. Translating gives CASTSGSNEQFF. Based on the CDR3 plus reference TRBV2 and TRBJ2-1, the full variable domain is EPEVTQTPSHQVTQMGQEVILRCVPISNHLYFYWYRQILGQKVEFLVSFYNNEISEKSEIFDDQFSVERPDGSNFTLKIRSTKLEDSAMYFCASTSGSNEQFFGPGTRLTVL.

A word on this clone: Other DNA sequences of this sample code for an identical CDR3. J is TRBJ2-1 and V is TRBV5-4; 10 nucleotides match TRBD2. This CDR3 has 15 residues. Germline values: CDR1 SGHNT, CDR2 YYREEE (reference sequence). The trim removed 3 bases at V and 2 bases at J, leaving 2 bases unmatched. The CDR3 sequence: CASSSSGGAYNEQFF. CDR3 DNA: TGTGCCAGCAGCTCAAGCGGGGGGGCCTACAATGAGCAGTTCTTC.

The V call is TRBV20-1, the J call TRBJ1-6; no firm D call. Germline V lookup: CDR1 DFQATT, CDR2 SNEGSKA (reference sequence). This CDR3 is 18 amino acids long. The ends were cut back, 3 bases at V and 6 bases at J, with 24 bases in the middle. CDR3 residues: CSASIPDGKTIVNSPLHF. Written as DNA, the CDR3 is TGCAGTGCTAGTATCCCCGATGGGAAAACTATAGTTAATTCACCCCTCCACTTT.

J is TRBJ2-4 and V is TRBV27, with 9 nucleotides matching TRBD2. The CDR3 is 18 residues long. V lost 4 bases to trimming and J lost 0 bases; unmatched junction nucleotides: 10. CDR1 and CDR2 (germline): MNHEY, SMNVEV (reference sequence). CDR3 residues: CASSSARGGPGAKNIQYF. The CDR3 DNA sequence: TGTGCCAGCAGTTCGGCGCGGGGGGGGCCGGGAGCCAAAAACATTCAGTACTTC.

The rearrangement uses TRBV24-1 and TRBJ1-3, with D hard to call. CDR1 is KGHDR and CDR2 is SFDVKD in the germline V gene. This CDR3 spans 15 amino acids. V was trimmed by 2 bases and J by 0 bases, leaving 7 bases between them. The CDR3 sequence: CATSDSRSSGNTIYF. Written as DNA, the CDR3 is TGTGCCACCAGTGATTCGCGCAGCTCTGGAAACACCATATATTTT.

J is TRBJ1-2 and V is TRBV3-1 (or the pseudogene TRBV3-2), with D uncertain. The CDR3 runs 16 residues. Per the germline V gene, CDR1 is LGHDT and CDR2 is YNNKEL (reference sequence). Trimming cost V 0 bases and J 0 bases, with 11 bases left between them. Here the CDR3 reads CASSQERSTTNYGYTF. The CDR3 coding sequence is TGTGCCAGCAGCCAAGAGAGGTCGACAACTAACTATGGCTACACCTTC.

The rearrangement links TRBV6-5 to TRBJ1-2; weak D call: TRBD1 (6 bases). The CDR3 has 15 residues. V shed 0 bases and J shed 7 bases, with 15 bases lying between them. Germline values: CDR1 MNHEY, CDR2 SVGAGI. Written as DNA, the CDR3 is TGTGCCAGCAGTTACTCCGGGGGCAGTCCGCCTGGCTACACCTTC. It codes for CASSYSGGSPPGYTF.

The V call is TRBV5-1, the J call TRBJ2-1; 9 nucleotides line up with TRBD1. CDR3 length: 13 amino acids. Germline V gene sequence: CDR1 SGHRS, CDR2 YFSETQ. Losses at the gene ends were 3 bases for V and 13 bases for J; bases not matched to a gene: 8. Written as DNA, the CDR3 is TGCGCCAGCAGCTCCAACAGGGGGCAGGTACAGTTCTTC. Translating gives CASSSNRGQVQFF.

The rearrangement joins TRBV7-2 to TRBJ1-1; 7 nucleotides match TRBD1. In germline, CDR1 is SGHTA, CDR2 FQGNSA. The ends lost 6 bases at V and 1 base at J; junction bases unmatched: 5. This CDR3 is 14 amino acids long. CDR3 sequence: CASSRDRSNTEAFF. The CDR3 coding sequence is TGTGCCAGCAGTCGGGACAGATCGAACACTGAAGCTTTCTTT.

The rearrangement uses TRBV28 and TRBJ2-2, with a weak D call TRBD2 (5 bases). V shed 10 bases and J shed 5 bases, with 17 bases lying between them. This CDR3 is 14 amino acids long. Germline V gives CDR1 MDHEN, CDR2 SYDVKM. CDR3 DNA: TGTGCCACCACGGCGGGCGGGCGAACCGGGGAGCTGTTTTTT. It codes for CATTAGGRTGELFF.